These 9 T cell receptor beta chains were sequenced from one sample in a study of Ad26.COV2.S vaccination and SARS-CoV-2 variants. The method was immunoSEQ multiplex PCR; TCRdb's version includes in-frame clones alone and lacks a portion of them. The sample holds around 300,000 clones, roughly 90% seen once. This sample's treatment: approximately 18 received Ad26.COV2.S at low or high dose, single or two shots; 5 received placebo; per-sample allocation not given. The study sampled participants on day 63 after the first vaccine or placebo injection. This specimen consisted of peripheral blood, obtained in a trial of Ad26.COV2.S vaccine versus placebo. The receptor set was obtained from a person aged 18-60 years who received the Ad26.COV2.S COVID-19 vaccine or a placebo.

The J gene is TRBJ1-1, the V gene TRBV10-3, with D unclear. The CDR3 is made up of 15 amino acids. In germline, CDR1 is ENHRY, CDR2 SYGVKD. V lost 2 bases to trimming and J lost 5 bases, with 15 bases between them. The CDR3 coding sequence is TGTGCCATCAGTGAGGATGCGGGGTGGTCGACTGAAGCTTTCTTT. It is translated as CAISEDAGWSTEAFF.

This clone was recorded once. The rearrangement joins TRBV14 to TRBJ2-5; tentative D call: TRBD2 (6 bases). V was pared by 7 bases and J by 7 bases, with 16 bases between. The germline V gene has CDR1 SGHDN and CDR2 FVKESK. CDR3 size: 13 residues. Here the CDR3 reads CASTPGRPRTQYF. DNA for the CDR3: TGTGCCAGCACCCCGGGGAGGCCGAGGACCCAGTACTTC.

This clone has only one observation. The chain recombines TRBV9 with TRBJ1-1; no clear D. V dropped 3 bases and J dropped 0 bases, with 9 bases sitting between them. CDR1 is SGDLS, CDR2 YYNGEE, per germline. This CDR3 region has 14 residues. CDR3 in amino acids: CASSARGMNTEAFF. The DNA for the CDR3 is TGTGCCAGCAGCGCACGAGGGATGAACACTGAAGCTTTCTTT. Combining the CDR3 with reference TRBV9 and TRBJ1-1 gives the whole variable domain DSGVTQTPKHLITATGQRVTLRCSPRSGDLSVYWYQQSLDQGLQFLIQYYNGEERAKGNILERFSAQQFPDLHSELNLSSLELGDSALYFCASSARGMNTEAFFGQGTRLTVV.

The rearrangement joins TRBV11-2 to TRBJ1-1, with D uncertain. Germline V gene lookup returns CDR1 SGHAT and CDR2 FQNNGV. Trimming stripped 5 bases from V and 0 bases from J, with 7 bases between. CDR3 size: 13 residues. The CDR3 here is CASSLGMNTEAFF. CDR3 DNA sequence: TGTGCCAGCAGCCTGGGCATGAACACTGAAGCTTTCTTT.

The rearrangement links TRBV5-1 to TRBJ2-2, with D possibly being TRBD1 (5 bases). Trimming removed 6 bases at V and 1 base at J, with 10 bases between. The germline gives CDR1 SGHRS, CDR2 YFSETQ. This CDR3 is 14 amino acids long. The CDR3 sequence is CASNPGLNTGELFF. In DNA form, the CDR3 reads TGCGCCAGCAACCCAGGGCTGAACACCGGGGAGCTGTTTTTT.

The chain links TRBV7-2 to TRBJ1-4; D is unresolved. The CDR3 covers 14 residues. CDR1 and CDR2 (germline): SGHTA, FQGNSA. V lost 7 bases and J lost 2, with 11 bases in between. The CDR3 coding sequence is TGTGCCAGCACCCTTTCGGGGACTAATGAAAAACTGTTTTTT. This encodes CASTLSGTNEKLFF. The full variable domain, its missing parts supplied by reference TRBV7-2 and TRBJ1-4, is GAGVSQSPSNKVTEKGKDVELRCDPISGHTALYWYRQSLGQGLEFLIYFQGNSAPDKSGLPSDRFSAERTGGSVSTLTIQRTQQEDSAVYLCASTLSGTNEKLFFGSGTQLSVL.

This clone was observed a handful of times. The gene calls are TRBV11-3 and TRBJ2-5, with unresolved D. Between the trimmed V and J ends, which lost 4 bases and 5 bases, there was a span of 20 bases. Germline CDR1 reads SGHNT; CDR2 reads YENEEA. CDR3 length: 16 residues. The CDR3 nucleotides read TGTGCCAGCAGCTCTATATCCAGTCTTAATGGGGAGACCCAGTACTTC. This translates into CASSSISSLNGETQYF.

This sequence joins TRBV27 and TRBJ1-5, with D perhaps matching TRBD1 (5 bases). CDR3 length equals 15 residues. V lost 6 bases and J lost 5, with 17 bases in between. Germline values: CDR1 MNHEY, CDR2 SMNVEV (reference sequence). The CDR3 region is CASSYGQGRDQPQHF. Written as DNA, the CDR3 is TGTGCCAGCAGCTACGGACAAGGGAGGGATCAGCCCCAGCATTTT.

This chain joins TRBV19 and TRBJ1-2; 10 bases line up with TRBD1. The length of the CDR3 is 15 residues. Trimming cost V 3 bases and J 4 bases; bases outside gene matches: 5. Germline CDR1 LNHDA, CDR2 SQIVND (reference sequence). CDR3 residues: CASSIPDRGGYGYTF. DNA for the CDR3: TGTGCCAGTAGTATCCCGGACAGGGGGGGCTATGGCTACACCTTC.